These 8 T cell receptor beta chains came from one sample sequenced in a study of CD8 T cells in ankylosing spondylitis. From the 5' RACE reads, TCRdb called clonotypes with MiXCR, one entry per CDR3 protein. Seen here are tens of thousands of distinct CDR3 sequences, approximately 5% observed once, and the top ten hold approximately 2%. Sequenced sample: blood, either unsorted or a sorted T cell fraction (not recorded which). The receptors come from a male donor with ankylosing spondylitis or in good health (not recorded which).

This clonotype was counted ten times or more. The chain has TRBV19 and TRBJ1-1; no clear D. The CDR3 totals 19 residues. Trimming took off 0 bases at V and 2 bases at J, with 22 bases between the two ends. Germline V gives CDR1 LNHDA, CDR2 SQIVND (reference sequence). In DNA form, the CDR3 reads TGTGCCAGTAGTATAGATGGGCCCAGGCTAATATCAGGAAACACTGAAGCTTTCTTT. Protein product: CASSIDGPRLISGNTEAFF.

This clonotype was observed at least ten times. V gene TRBV15 combines with J gene TRBJ1-2; D uncertain. This CDR3 spans 15 amino acids. Trimming removed 0 bases from V and 3 bases from J, with 11 bases in between. Germline loops: CDR1 LNHNV, CDR2 YYDKDF (reference sequence). The CDR3 reads CATSRDYSEDYGYTF. The DNA of the CDR3 is TGTGCCACCAGCAGAGATTATTCAGAGGACTATGGCTACACCTTC.

This clonotype was observed at least ten times. This sequence joins TRBV18 and TRBJ2-2; TRBD2 is a possible D gene (5 bases). The V end lost 4 bases, the J end lost 1 base, and 7 bases lay between the germline ends. The CDR3 has 14 amino acids. The germline V gene encodes CDR1 KGHSH and CDR2 LQKENI. Here the CDR3 DNA reads TGTGCCAGCTCACGCGGAGGGAACACCGGGGAGCTGTTTTTT. Translation gives CASSRGGNTGELFF. Using reference TRBV18 and TRBJ2-2 for the parts outside the CDR3, the full variable domain is NAGVMQNPRHLVRRRGQEARLRCSPMKGHSHVYWYRQLPEEGLKFMVYLQKENIIDESGMPKERFSAEFPKEGPSILRIQQVVRGDSAAYFCASSRGGNTGELFFGEGSRLTVL.

This clonotype was seen ten or more times. The J gene is TRBJ2-7, the V gene TRBV14, with a weak D call TRBD2 (5 bases). CDR1 and CDR2 from the germline V gene are SGHDN and FVKESK. Trimming took 0 bases from V and 3 from J, leaving 12 bases between them. This CDR3 has 15 amino acids. CDR3 bases: TGTGCCAGCAGCCAAGAAGGTCGGAGGCTCTACGAGCAGTACTTC. As protein: CASSQEGRRLYEQYF.

This clonotype has a count of ten or more. The rearrangement links TRBV28 to TRBJ2-1; 15 bases are shared with TRBD2. V shed 8 bases and J 7 bases; nucleotides not matched to a gene: 3. CDR3 length: 14 residues. CDR1 MDHEN and CDR2 SYDVKM come from the germline V gene. The chain's CDR3 is CASGGTSGGNEQFF. In DNA form, the CDR3 reads TGTGCCAGCGGGGGGACTAGCGGGGGGAATGAGCAGTTCTTC.

At least ten counts were recorded for this clonotype. The chain uses TRBV15 and TRBJ2-7; 7 bases are a match to TRBD2. CDR3 length: 16 residues. V gave up 5 bases and J gave up 6 bases; unmatched junction bases: 16. CDR1 is LNHNV, CDR2 YYDKDF, per germline (reference sequence). The CDR3 DNA is TGTGCCACCAGCCCACGCGGGAGCGTGGGGGTGGGCGAGCAGTACTTC. This gives the protein CATSPRGSVGVGEQYF.

Turning to this clonotype: Mismatch with germline at one junction end may stem from a read error. The V gene is TRBV15, the J gene TRBJ2-1; 10 nucleotides agree with TRBD1. The CDR3 loop spans 19 amino acids. Per the germline V gene, CDR1 is LNHNV and CDR2 is YYDKDF (reference sequence). CDR3 coding DNA: TGTGCCGCCAGCAAAGGGACAGGGGCTTCCCATTCGGCCGACAATGAGCAGTTCTTC. Encoded protein: CAASKGTGASHSADNEQFF.

This clonotype came up many times. The junction departs from germline at one end; a sequencing error may be responsible. The V gene is TRBV28, the J gene TRBJ2-3, with D unclear. The CDR3 contains 11 residues. Germline lookup yields CDR1 MDHEN and CDR2 SYDVKM. The CDR3 coding sequence is TGTGCCAGCCGCGGCACTGATACGCAGTATTTT. This translates into CASRGTDTQYF.